This T cell receptor (beta chain) was recovered during a study of cytomegalovirus exposure and HLA in healthy donors. Study-wide results and caveats: A few CMV-associated chains proved CMV antigen-specific in vitro. Researchers catalogued some 160 TCR beta chains as cytomegalovirus-associated. The tendency of first-cohort TCR clusters to co-occur in the roughly 110 validation repertoires was identified by a subsequent analysis.

Worth noting for this clone: Its antigen remains unidentified.

Clones were read by immunoSEQ multiplex PCR, and TCRdb kept only the in-frame ones, dropping some. This sample yields 150,000 to 180,000 clones, of which 86% are seen a single time; roughly 2.1% belongs to the top ten. Per the germline V gene, CDR1 is SGHDT and CDR2 is YYEEEE. V dropped 4 bases and J dropped 0 bases, with 24 bases sitting between them. The CDR3 spans 19 residues. This receptor was identified in a human donor in good health. The genes are TRBV5-6 and TRBJ2-3; tentatively, D is TRBD2 (5 bases). Specimen: PBMCs. In DNA, the CDR3 is TGTGCCAGCAGCGGACTGTTCCTCTTCACCGAATCTAGCACAGATACGCAGTATTTT. Translated, it gives CASSGLFLFTESSTDTQYF.